This T cell receptor (beta chain) came from a study of persistence of HIV-infected CD4 T cells (dated by TCRdb to about 2020). Some background on the complete study: The median time participants had been on suppressive ART was approximately eight years. Peripheral blood samples of up to about 200 mL were obtained at multiple time points, with the exception of two participants, for whom leukapheresis was performed at a single time point. CMV- and HIV-1 Gag-responding CD4+ T cells were isolated from ART-treated individuals so that antigen-driven clonal expansion of HIV-1-infected cells could be examined. Proviral sequencing was used to assess clonality among infected cells, whereas TCRbeta sequencing gauged the clonality of all cells within each sorted population. Cross-participant TCR cluster analysis included about eight participants for CMV and about seven participants for Gag. Paper-wide results and their limitations: TCR oligoclonality correlated with proviral oligoclonality within the same sorted populations. Because the TCR analyses were done in bulk, restricting them to just the rare CMV-responding cells that actually carried HIV-1 proviruses was not possible. TCRbeta richness in CMV- and Gag-responding cells was significantly lower than in anti-CD3/anti-CD28-responding cells; CMV-responding cells had higher oligoclonality than CD3/CD28-stimulated and Gag-responding cells. Few individuals were included in the study, and only a limited range of antigens was tested. Antigen-responding cells were enriched for expanded CDR3beta sequences that were degenerate, which suggests that CD4+ responses to CMV and Gag underwent convergent selection.

The treatment or condition label, read with the paper, signifies: suppressive antiretroviral therapy. Lysates of CMV-infected fibroblasts at 10 ug/mL were used to stimulate the cells. Responding CD4+ T cells were sorted on the basis of upregulation of both CD40 ligand and CD69. HIV-1-infected adults in whom suppressive ART had been started during chronic infection were enrolled as participants. Participants had undetectable plasma HIV-1 RNA below 50 copies/mL for at least 4 years. To be included, participants needed a CD4+ T cell count above 400 cells/uL and a positive CMV serology. Before stimulation, PBMCs were isolated using density centrifugation and then depleted of CD8+ T cells. For approximately 17 hours, CD8-depleted PBMCs were stimulated with anti-CD28/CD49d costimulation, a CD40-blocking antibody, and enfuvirtide, which was added to prevent new infections. Cells were sorted on a Beckman Coulter MoFlo Legacy or XDP sorter, with propidium iodide excluding dead cells. The QIAamp DNA Mini Kit was used for genomic DNA extraction from samples above one million cells, and the Quick-DNA Microprep Kit was used otherwise.

The sample holds one count of this clone. Its binding antigen is unknown. Base qualities were left out, and no much larger clone turns up one base away. The CDR3 measures 14 amino acids from cysteine to phenylalanine. The kept DNA is CDR3 alone, 42 bases in frame from the first base. At the junction V is shortened by 2 bases and J by 1 base, with 8 bases in between. Sequences SGHNT (CDR1) and YYREEE (CDR2) are obtained from the germline V gene (reference sequence). The immunoSEQ hsTCRB assay version 4, run in survey mode, was used to sequence TCRbeta repertoires from genomic DNA. Genomic DNA was diluted to around 10 ng/uL, and up to roughly 1 ug per sample was used for TCRbeta sequencing. Per the source publication's procedure: TCRbeta data were analyzed in ImmunoSeq Analyzer 3.0, with diversity computed on productive nucleotide rearrangements. The improved Chao index was used to estimate lower-bound TCR diversity, and the Gini coefficient was used to estimate clonality using the Immunarch R package. Different nucleotide rearrangements encoding the same CDR3beta amino acid sequence were treated as distinct clonotypes. TCRbeta sequences significantly enriched in antigen-responding cells relative to anti-CD3/anti-CD28-activated cells were identified by differential abundance analysis. GLIPH2 clustered TCRs by predicted peptide-MHC specificity, both within individual participants and across merged participant data sets. The table comes from immuneACCESS by way of TCRdb, which keeps in-frame sequences with V and J called. Part of the clones is missing from these tables; in studies checked, under half for an unresolved V gene and the rest for unknown reasons. Clonal size and the V and J genes are those of that table, whereas D and trimming came from the DNA. The sample table lists under 15,000 clones, approximately 75% of them with a count of one. About 17% of the sample is taken by the ten largest.

The TCR originated in an adult man with HIV who was CMV-seropositive. The sequence joins TRBV5-4 to TRBJ2-3; the D segment could be TRBD2, given 5 matching bases. The sequencing here drew on CD4+ T cells sorted from PBMCs after roughly 18-hour stimulation, taken from a patient who received antiretroviral therapy. Sample cell subset or site, as interpreted from the label and publication: CD40L+CD69+ CD4 T cells responding to CMV lysate. The CDR3 has the sequence CASSFGLGTDTQYF. The DNA reads as follows: TGTGCCAGCAGCTTTGGACTTGGCACAGATACGCAGTATTTT.